This TCR beta chain was sequenced in a study of cytomegalovirus exposure and HLA in healthy donors. Study summary: About 200 million T cells yielded some 120 million unique TCR beta sequences in earlier analysis.

The PCR ran on 60 Vbeta and 13 Jbeta primers. TCRdb's table, derived via immunoSEQ multiplex PCR, lists solely in-frame clones and lacks some. The sample has more than 90,000 clones, approximately 80% seen once; the top ten hold about 4.9%. Concerning this clone itself: The antigen is not known.

This CDR3 contains 14 residues. The V end was cut by 6 bases, the J end by 7 bases, with 17 bases between. Germline V gene sequence: CDR1 SGHRS, CDR2 YFSETQ. Notes on the study in general: A link between a missense DCLRE1C variant and TCR beta V- and J-gene trimming emerged from a later analysis. The only immune exposure information that was available was CMV serostatus.

Sequenced: PBMCs. V is TRBV5-1 and J is TRBJ2-1, with a weak D call TRBD2 (6 bases). This TCR was sampled from a man between 45 and 60 years old in good health and CMV-seropositive. The CDR3 DNA follows: TGCGCCAGCACCGGGGGTTGGGTTTTGAATGAGCAGTTCTTC. Its translation: CASTGGWVLNEQFF.